This TCR beta chain is from a study of T cell changes during pregnancy in multiple sclerosis. Using immunoSEQ multiplex PCR, the repertoire was profiled, and TCRdb retains in-frame clones only, with some absent. The sample has roughly 30,000 clones; about 88% are singletons. CDR1 is SQVTM and CDR2 is ANQGSEA in the germline V gene. CDR3 length equals 13 residues. V shed 6 bases and J 3 bases; nucleotides not matched to a gene: 5. The material was CD8+ T cells from peripheral blood mononuclear cells, obtained after pregnancy. The V gene is TRBV29-1, the J gene TRBJ1-1; TRBD1 matches at 9 bases. The origin of this receptor is a female donor with multiple sclerosis, enrolled in a pregnancy study. The CDR3 DNA is TGCAGCGTCTACGGACAGGGGCACACTGAAGCTTTCTTT. As protein: CSVYGQGHTEAFF.